What follows are 25 T cell receptor beta chains derived from one specimen sequenced in a study of Graves' ophthalmopathy and Graves' hyperthyroidism (dated by TCRdb to the late 2010s). TCRdb shows the sequencer as Illumina HiSeq 2000. For repertoire sequencing, the TCR beta CDR3 regions were amplified from RNA transcripts. The first round of RT-PCR was done with HTBI primers and the Qiagen OneStep RT-PCR kit, and was followed by a second round of multiplex PCR, then size selection and purification. The public reads were quality trimmed at Q25 with fastp and then assembled into clones with MiXCR by TCRdb, keeping productive beta chains. Merged by CDR3 protein, the rows form single entries marked with the most common genes and DNA. Within this sample are 620,000 or so distinct CDR3 sequences, with 20% to 25% of them counted one time only. Of the sample, roughly 6.9% falls within the top ten clones.

Source material: peripheral blood. The receptors come from a woman between 18 and 29 years old with stable Graves' hyperthyroidism. Some clones in this sample may be carry-over from other donors' samples. Donor details come from another sample of the same person, matched by shared clones.

At least ten counts were recorded for this clonotype. J is TRBJ1-5 and V is TRBV19; tentatively, D is TRBD1 (6 bases). The germline V gene encodes CDR1 LNHDA and CDR2 SQIVND (reference sequence). The CDR3 is made up of 15 amino acids. V lost 7 bases and J 7 bases, leaving 20 bases between the germline ends. The CDR3 region is CASTPRGAKYQPQHF. The CDR3 DNA reads as TGTGCCAGTACCCCCCGGGGGGCAAAATACCAGCCCCAGCATTTT. Variable domain in full (rest from reference TRBV19 and TRBJ1-5): DGGITQSPKYLFRKEGQNVTLSCEQNLNHDAMYWYRQDPGQGLRLIYYSQIVNDFQKGDIAEGYSVSREKKESFPLTVTSAQKNPTAFYLCASTPRGAKYQPQHFGDGTRLSIL.

This clonotype showed up many times. The gene calls are TRBV30 and TRBJ2-5; 8 bases agree with TRBD2. V trimming: 7 bases; J trimming: 5 bases; junction bases outside the gene matches: 12. Germline-derived CDR1 and CDR2 are GTSNPN and SVGIG (reference sequence). The CDR3 covers 14 residues. CDR3 nucleotides: TGTGCCTTCCTAGGGCGCGGGGGGACCGAGACCCAGTACTTC. Translated, it gives CAFLGRGGTETQYF.

This clonotype has more than one count but fewer than ten. This chain joins TRBV29-1 and TRBJ2-2, with 7 positions matching TRBD1. The length of the CDR3 is 15 residues. The germline CDR1 and CDR2 sequences are SQVTM and ANQGSEA. V shed 1 base, J shed 2 bases, and the junction held 4 bases outside the gene matches. This CDR3 reads CSVEGGGGNTGELFF. DNA of the CDR3: TGCAGCGTTGAAGGAGGGGGCGGAAACACCGGGGAGCTGTTTTTT.

This clonotype was counted at least ten times. The chain uses TRBV6-1 and TRBJ2-2; 10 positions agree with TRBD1. The CDR3 loop spans 15 amino acids. The germline V gene encodes CDR1 MNHNS and CDR2 SASEGT. The trim removed 9 bases at V and 4 bases at J, leaving 8 bases unmatched. The CDR3 region is CASSTGTGATGELFF. CDR3 DNA sequence: TGTGCCAGTTCTACCGGGACAGGGGCCACCGGGGAGCTGTTTTTT.

This clonotype was detected ten times or more. The chain couples TRBV6-1 to TRBJ1-1, with TRBD1 identical over 7 bases. Germline CDR1 is MNHNS and CDR2 is SASEGT. V lost 6 bases to trimming and J lost 3 bases; unmatched junction nucleotides: 7. The CDR3 is 14 amino acids. CDR3 DNA: TGTGCCAGCAGGGGAGACAGGGTTTACACTGAAGCTTTCTTT. Amino acids: CASRGDRVYTEAFF.

The rearrangement links TRBV10-3 to TRBJ1-1; 8 bases match TRBD1. This CDR3 spans 16 amino acids. Germline trimming cut 4 bases from V and 3 bases from J; bases unmatched to any gene: 10. CDR1 ENHRY and CDR2 SYGVKD come from the germline V gene. The CDR3 sequence: CAISGTGSTGHTEAFF. The CDR3 region has the DNA TGTGCCATCAGTGGGACAGGGAGCACGGGACACACTGAAGCTTTCTTT.

This clonotype was detected ten times or more. This chain links TRBV20-1 with TRBJ1-5, with 10 bases that match TRBD1. The CDR3 is 15 residues long. Germline V CDR1 and CDR2: DFQATT, SNEGSKA (reference sequence). The J segment lost 4 bases and the V segment lost 4 bases, leaving 7 bases of the junction unmatched. The CDR3 sequence is CSAKDRGWSNQPQHF. As DNA, the CDR3 is TGCAGTGCTAAGGACAGGGGGTGGTCAAATCAGCCCCAGCATTTT.

The V and J genes are TRBV2 and TRBJ2-4; D gene ambiguous. From germline, CDR1 is SNHLY and CDR2 FYNNEI. V lost 0 bases, J lost 0 bases, and 15 bases lay in between. CDR3 length: 18 amino acids. The DNA of the CDR3 is TGTGCCAGCAGTGAAGCGGTTTACGTTGGAGTAGCCAAAAACATTCAGTACTTC. Translating gives CASSEAVYVGVAKNIQYF.

This sequence joins TRBV20-1 and TRBJ2-7, with unresolved D. The CDR3 runs 13 residues. CDR1 is DFQATT and CDR2 is SNEGSKA in the germline V gene (reference sequence). The germline V and J ends were trimmed by 1 base and 7 bases, with 14 bases remaining between them. The CDR3 DNA reads as TGCAGTGCTAGAGCAAACTACGCGAAAGAGCAGTACTTC. Amino acid sequence: CSARANYAKEQYF.

This clonotype was detected once. J is TRBJ2-7 and V is TRBV27, with 10 bases lining up with TRBD2. Unmatched junction bases numbered 5, after V lost 7 bases and J lost 5 bases. The germline V gene encodes CDR1 MNHEY and CDR2 SMNVEV (reference sequence). CDR3 length: 13 residues. The CDR3 coding sequence is TGTGCCAGCATTGGGACTAGCGTGAACGAGCAGTACTTC. Its translation: CASIGTSVNEQYF.

Many counts were recorded for this clonotype. The CDR3 sequence: CASSLATGETQYF. The CDR3 DNA reads as TGTGCCAGCAGCTTAGCGACAGGGGAGACCCAGTACTTC. This chain links TRBV7-8 with TRBJ2-5, with 7 bases that match TRBD1. CDR1 and CDR2 from the germline V gene are SGHVS and FQNEAQ. J was trimmed by 5 bases and V by 0 bases; bases with no gene match: 0. The CDR3 sequence is 13 residues long.

There are many counts of this clonotype. The chain joins TRBV9 to TRBJ2-5, with D possibly TRBD2 on 5 matching bases. CDR3 length: 15 amino acids. The ends were cut back, 4 bases at V and 3 bases at J, with 16 bases in the middle. Germline CDR1 SGDLS, CDR2 YYNGEE. CDR3 region: CASSKRLGSEETQYF. The DNA for the CDR3 is TGTGCCAGCAGCAAACGGTTAGGGAGTGAAGAGACCCAGTACTTC.

The sample holds a few counts of this clonotype. The chain carries TRBV5-1 and TRBJ1-1; TRBD1 might be the D (5 bases). This CDR3 contains 15 residues. Germline-derived CDR1 and CDR2 are SGHRS and YFSETQ. V lost 7 bases, J lost 5 bases, and 21 bases lay in between. The CDR3 protein is CASRSPSGVGTEAFF. The CDR3 coding sequence is TGCGCCAGCCGGTCGCCGTCGGGGGTAGGAACTGAAGCTTTCTTT. The full variable domain, completed using reference TRBV5-1 and TRBJ1-1, is KAGVTQTPRYLIKTRGQQVTLSCSPISGHRSVSWYQQTPGQGLQFLFEYFSETQRNKGNFPGRFSGRQFSNSRSEMNVSTLELGDSALYLCASRSPSGVGTEAFFGQGTRLTVV.

This clonotype turned up a few times. This chain links TRBV12-3 or TRBV12-4 with TRBJ2-4, with a weak D call TRBD2 (7 bases). Between the trimmed V and J ends, which lost 7 bases and 5 bases, there was a span of 15 bases. The CDR3 spans 14 residues. CDR3 region: CASIKGGGENIQYF. The CDR3 coding sequence is TGTGCCAGCATCAAGGGGGGGGGAGAAAACATTCAGTACTTC.

This clonotype was counted at least ten times. V is TRBV2 and J is TRBJ1-1, with D hard to call. The ends were cut back, 4 bases at V and 5 bases at J, with 11 bases in the middle. This CDR3 has 13 amino acids. Germline V CDR1 and CDR2: SNHLY, FYNNEI. This chain's CDR3 is CASSALAGTEAFF. The DNA for the CDR3 is TGTGCCAGCAGTGCGCTCGCGGGGACTGAAGCTTTCTTT.

Ten or more counts support this clonotype. This may come from a read error, since a much larger clone is one base off. This rearrangement joins TRBV12-3 or TRBV12-4 to TRBJ1-5; no firm D call. The CDR3 is 14 residues long. The V end was cut by 0 bases, the J end by 0 bases, with 3 bases between. CDR3 in DNA: TGTGCCAGCAGTTTAGCGGGTAGCAATCAGCCCCAGCATTTT. Translation: CASSLAGSNQPQHF.

This clonotype occurred many times. This sequence joins TRBV30 and TRBJ1-1, with D possibly being TRBD1 (5 bases). From germline, CDR1 is GTSNPN and CDR2 SVGIG (reference sequence). The CDR3 runs 13 residues. With 5 bases removed from V and 1 base from J, the gap between germline ends came to 11 bases. CDR3 sequence: CAWGDGTNTEAFF. The CDR3, as DNA: TGTGCCTGGGGGGACGGCACGAACACTGAAGCTTTCTTT.

This clonotype was observed many times. The chain links TRBV12-3 or TRBV12-4 to TRBJ1-2; 7 bases fit TRBD1. V gave up 8 bases and J gave up 6 bases; unmatched junction bases: 6. The CDR3 loop spans 12 amino acids. For the CDR3, the DNA is TGTGCCAGCCAATCGACAGGGCATGGCTACACCTTC. This sequence encodes CASQSTGHGYTF.

This clonotype occurred many times. The chain joins TRBV6-5 to TRBJ1-2, with D hard to call. Per the germline V gene, CDR1 is MNHEY and CDR2 is SVGAGI. V lost 4 bases, J lost 5 bases, and 11 bases lay in between. The CDR3 has 13 amino acids. The chain's CDR3 is CASSSARAYGYTF. CDR3 nucleotide sequence: TGTGCCAGCAGTTCCGCAAGGGCGTATGGCTACACCTTC.

This chain links TRBV29-1 with TRBJ2-7; D possibly matches TRBD1 or TRBD2 (5 bases each). Germline values: CDR1 SQVTM, CDR2 ANQGSEA. V was trimmed by 3 bases and J by 2 bases, leaving 14 bases between them. The CDR3 has 14 residues. The CDR3 region is CSVDGDGDPYEQYF. In DNA, the CDR3 is TGCAGCGTTGACGGGGACGGGGACCCCTACGAGCAGTACTTC.

This clonotype was seen at least ten times. CDR3: CASSLSAANYGYTF. CDR3 bases: TGTGCCAGCAGTTTGTCGGCGGCTAACTATGGCTACACCTTC. This chain uses TRBV28 with TRBJ1-2; no firm D call. Trimming cost V 3 bases and J 0 bases, with 8 bases left between them. CDR3 length: 14 amino acids. Germline V gene lookup returns CDR1 MDHEN and CDR2 SYDVKM.

Many counts were recorded for this clonotype. The rearrangement uses TRBV7-2 and TRBJ1-2, with D tentatively TRBD1 (5 bases). This CDR3 is built from 14 residues. The germline V and J ends were trimmed by 5 bases and 4 bases, with 14 bases remaining between them. The germline gives CDR1 SGHTA, CDR2 FQGNSA. The CDR3 nucleotides are TGTGCCAGCAGCGTAGAGCAGGGTTCCTATGGCTACACCTTC. The encoded protein is CASSVEQGSYGYTF.

The table lists this clonotype with many counts. A much bigger clone sits one base away, suggesting this may be a read error. The rearrangement joins TRBV28 to TRBJ1-2; 7 positions match TRBD1. The CDR3 is made up of 12 amino acids. Germline V lookup: CDR1 MDHEN, CDR2 SYDVKM. CDR3 loop: CASSRDRHGHTF. In nucleotides, the CDR3 is TGTGCCAGCAGTAGGGACAGACATGGCCACACCTTC.

This clonotype was detected once. The V and J genes are TRBV19 and TRBJ1-2; 12 bases fit TRBD1. V shed 6 bases, J shed 8 bases, and the junction held 7 bases outside the gene matches. CDR1 LNHDA and CDR2 SQIVND come from the germline V gene (reference sequence). There are 14 residues in the CDR3. In DNA, the CDR3 is TGTGCCAGTAGCTCCTCCGGGACAGGGGGCGGCTACACCTTC. This sequence encodes CASSSSGTGGGYTF. Looking up the rest from reference TRBV19 and TRBJ1-2 gives the full variable domain: DGGITQSPKYLFRKEGQNVTLSCEQNLNHDAMYWYRQDPGQGLRLIYYSQIVNDFQKGDIAEGYSVSREKKESFPLTVTSAQKNPTAFYLCASSSSGTGGGYTFGSGTRLTVV.

V gene TRBV19 combines with J gene TRBJ1-5; D perhaps matches TRBD1 (5 bases). The V end was cut by 6 bases, the J end by 5 bases, with 14 bases between. Germline-derived CDR1 and CDR2 are LNHDA and SQIVND (reference sequence). This CDR3 has 14 amino acids. CDR3 nucleotides: TGTGCCAGTAGGGGGGTGGCCAATCATCAGCCCCAGCATTTT. Encoded protein: CASRGVANHQPQHF.